Listed below are T cell receptor beta chains from one sample, sequenced in a study of cytomegalovirus exposure and HLA in healthy donors. Profiled with immunoSEQ multiplex PCR; TCRdb holds only in-frame clones, not every one. The sample gives some 90,000 clones, roughly 87% of which show up once; about 4% is in the top ten. Sequences were obtained from PBMCs. These receptors originate from a woman aged 30 to 39 in good health and CMV-seronegative. Each CDR3 is given with its conserved first and last residue. D genes are given only for firm matches. Some rows have no size entry. The others give once, few or many, or a class for an expanded clone.

clone size: .; D gene: .; V gene: TRBV9; J gene: TRBJ2-3; CDR3 protein: CASSVGGSTDTQYF; CDR3 DNA: TGTGCCAGCAGCGTAGGAGGATCCACAGATACGCAGTATTTT
clone size: .; D gene: .; V gene: TRBV20-1; J gene: TRBJ1-2; CDR3 protein: CSARVSGYTF; CDR3 DNA: TGCAGTGCTAGAGTGAGTGGCTACACCTTC
clone size: .; D gene: .; V gene: TRBV7-2; J gene: TRBJ1-3; CDR3 protein: CASSFGASGNTIYF; CDR3 DNA: TGTGCCAGCAGCTTTGGGGCGTCTGGAAACACCATATATTTT
clone size: .; D gene: TRBD1; V gene: TRBV6-1; J gene: TRBJ1-2; CDR3 protein: CASSEVDRGGYTF; CDR3 DNA: TGTGCCAGCAGTGAGGTGGACAGGGGTGGCTACACCTTC
clone size: .; D gene: TRBD2; V gene: TRBV28; J gene: TRBJ2-3; CDR3 protein: CASSSWTSGRDTQYF; CDR3 DNA: TGTGCCAGCAGTTCGTGGACTAGCGGGAGGGATACGCAGTATTTT
clone size: .; D gene: TRBD1; V gene: TRBV28; J gene: TRBJ2-5; CDR3 protein: CATLTGEETQYF; CDR3 DNA: TGTGCCACCCTTACAGGGGAAGAGACCCAGTACTTC
clone size: .; D gene: .; V gene: TRBV7-2; J gene: TRBJ1-2; CDR3 protein: CASSLGAGWSDGYTF; CDR3 DNA: TGTGCCAGCAGCTTAGGGGCGGGGTGGTCGGATGGCTACACCTTC
clone size: .; D gene: TRBD1; V gene: TRBV2; J gene: TRBJ1-2; CDR3 protein: CASSPTGGGYGYTF; CDR3 DNA: TGTGCCAGCAGTCCGACAGGGGGCGGCTATGGCTACACCTTC
clone size: once; D gene: .; V gene: TRBV29-1; J gene: TRBJ1-4; CDR3 protein: CSGGRANEKLFF; CDR3 DNA: TGCAGCGGCGGCCGCGCTAATGAAAAACTGTTTTTT
clone size: few; D gene: TRBD2; V gene: TRBV10-3; J gene: TRBJ2-3; CDR3 protein: CAAGTSPDTQYF; CDR3 DNA: TGTGCCGCCGGGACTAGCCCGGATACGCAGTATTTT
clone size: .; D gene: .; V gene: TRBV19; J gene: TRBJ1-5; CDR3 protein: CASSMFRGRNQPQHF; CDR3 DNA: TGTGCCAGTAGTATGTTCAGGGGAAGAAATCAGCCCCAGCATTTT
clone size: .; D gene: .; V gene: TRBV6-1; J gene: TRBJ2-1; CDR3 protein: CASSEVGVNRDRYNEQFF; CDR3 DNA: TGTGCCAGCAGTGAAGTGGGCGTGAACAGGGACCGCTACAATGAGCAGTTCTTC
clone size: few; D gene: TRBD2; V gene: TRBV10-1; J gene: TRBJ2-7; CDR3 protein: CASSEYRSGYEQYF; CDR3 DNA: TGCGCCAGCAGTGAGTACCGTAGCGGGTACGAGCAGTACTTC
clone size: .; D gene: TRBD1; V gene: TRBV15; J gene: TRBJ2-7; CDR3 protein: CATSRDRGSGEQYF; CDR3 DNA: TGTGCCACCAGCAGGGACAGGGGGTCTGGGGAGCAGTACTTC
clone size: once; D gene: TRBD2; V gene: TRBV29-1; J gene: TRBJ2-2; CDR3 protein: CSVGRTSGRNTGELFF; CDR3 DNA: TGCAGCGTCGGTAGGACTAGCGGGAGAAACACCGGGGAGCTGTTTTTT
clone size: .; D gene: TRBD2; V gene: TRBV6-5; J gene: TRBJ2-7; CDR3 protein: CASSYLGGGFPYEQYF; CDR3 DNA: TGTGCCAGCAGTTATCTGGGCGGGGGGTTTCCCTACGAGCAGTACTTC
clone size: .; D gene: TRBD1; V gene: TRBV27; J gene: TRBJ2-1; CDR3 protein: CASSLTGAGNEQFF; CDR3 DNA: TGTGCCAGCAGTTTAACAGGGGCCGGCAATGAGCAGTTCTTC
clone size: .; D gene: .; V gene: TRBV5-4; J gene: TRBJ2-5; CDR3 protein: CASSLDRGTQETQYF; CDR3 DNA: TGTGCCAGCAGCTTGGACCGGGGTACCCAAGAGACCCAGTACTTC
clone size: .; D gene: TRBD1; V gene: TRBV6-5; J gene: TRBJ2-1; CDR3 protein: CASSYGTGVRYNEQFF; CDR3 DNA: TGTGCCAGCAGTTATGGGACAGGGGTTCGCTACAATGAGCAGTTCTTC
clone size: once; D gene: .; V gene: TRBV19; J gene: TRBJ1-5; CDR3 protein: CASSLPGQPQHF; CDR3 DNA: TGTGCCAGTAGCCTGCCGGGTCAGCCCCAGCATTTT
clone size: .; D gene: .; V gene: TRBV15; J gene: TRBJ2-5; CDR3 protein: CATQGKETQYF; CDR3 DNA: TGTGCTACCCAGGGGAAAGAGACCCAGTACTTC
clone size: .; D gene: TRBD1; V gene: TRBV2; J gene: TRBJ1-2; CDR3 protein: CASVGQGRSGYTF; CDR3 DNA: TGTGCCAGCGTAGGACAGGGGCGGAGTGGCTACACCTTC
clone size: .; D gene: TRBD1; V gene: TRBV5-1; J gene: TRBJ1-2; CDR3 protein: CASSITGTGGGYTF; CDR3 DNA: TGCGCCAGCAGCATAACCGGGACAGGGGGTGGCTACACCTTC
clone size: .; D gene: .; V gene: TRBV6-6; J gene: TRBJ1-4; CDR3 protein: CASTHRQAARQKLFF; CDR3 DNA: TGTGCCAGCACCCACCGGCAGGCCGCAAGACAAAAACTGTTTTTT
clone size: .; D gene: TRBD1; V gene: TRBV29-1; J gene: TRBJ2-7; CDR3 protein: CSVPGTGTEKYEQYF; CDR3 DNA: TGCAGCGTCCCTGGGACCGGGACAGAAAAATACGAGCAGTACTTC
clone size: .; D gene: TRBD1; V gene: TRBV7-2; J gene: TRBJ1-1; CDR3 protein: CASSQTGGAWSFF; CDR3 DNA: TGTGCCAGCAGCCAGACAGGGGGCGCTTGGTCTTTCTTT
clone size: .; D gene: .; V gene: TRBV13; J gene: TRBJ2-5; CDR3 protein: CASSTRRGRETQYF; CDR3 DNA: TGTGCCAGCAGCACCCGCAGGGGCCGAGAGACCCAGTACTTC
clone size: .; D gene: .; V gene: TRBV11-3; J gene: TRBJ2-2; CDR3 protein: CASSLDRANTGELFF; CDR3 DNA: TGTGCCAGCAGCTTAGATCGGGCGAACACCGGGGAGCTGTTTTTT
clone size: .; D gene: TRBD2; V gene: TRBV27; J gene: TRBJ2-1; CDR3 protein: CASRSLAGGSNEQFF; CDR3 DNA: TGTGCCAGCAGATCTCTAGCGGGGGGGTCCAATGAGCAGTTCTTC
clone size: once; D gene: TRBD2; V gene: TRBV18; J gene: TRBJ2-7; CDR3 protein: CASSVLSGDTGEQYF; CDR3 DNA: TGTGCCAGCTCAGTACTTAGCGGGGATACCGGCGAGCAGTACTTC
clone size: .; D gene: .; V gene: TRBV27; J gene: TRBJ1-2; CDR3 protein: CASSLSGGHPYGYTF; CDR3 DNA: TGTGCCAGCAGTTTATCGGGGGGGCACCCCTATGGCTACACCTTC
clone size: medium-sized; D gene: .; V gene: TRBV28; J gene: TRBJ2-7; CDR3 protein: CASSPSPTAYEQYF; CDR3 DNA: TGTGCCAGCAGCCCATCCCCGACTGCCTACGAGCAGTACTTC
clone size: .; D gene: .; V gene: TRBV10-3; J gene: TRBJ2-1; CDR3 protein: CAISGITYNEQFF; CDR3 DNA: TGTGCCATCTCGGGTATAACCTACAATGAGCAGTTCTTC
clone size: few; D gene: TRBD1; V gene: TRBV19; J gene: TRBJ2-1; CDR3 protein: CASSVIGQGTEQFF; CDR3 DNA: TGTGCCAGTAGTGTAATCGGACAGGGTACTGAGCAGTTCTTC
clone size: .; D gene: .; V gene: TRBV4-2; J gene: TRBJ1-2; CDR3 protein: CASSQDQNQGYGYTF; CDR3 DNA: TGTGCCAGCAGCCAAGATCAAAACCAGGGCTATGGCTACACCTTC
clone size: .; D gene: TRBD1; V gene: TRBV28; J gene: TRBJ2-2; CDR3 protein: CASRLQGGGAGELFF; CDR3 DNA: TGTGCCAGCAGACTACAGGGGGGTGGCGCCGGGGAGCTGTTTTTT
clone size: .; D gene: TRBD1; V gene: TRBV6-1; J gene: TRBJ1-1; CDR3 protein: CASRDGTANTEAFF; CDR3 DNA: TGTGCCAGCAGGGATGGGACAGCGAACACTGAAGCTTTCTTT
clone size: .; D gene: .; V gene: TRBV5-1; J gene: TRBJ1-2; CDR3 protein: CASSPGGRMAGYGYTF; CDR3 DNA: TGCGCCAGCAGCCCTGGGGGCAGGATGGCGGGCTATGGCTACACCTTC
clone size: .; D gene: .; V gene: TRBV7-2; J gene: TRBJ1-2; CDR3 protein: CASSLDRRGVYTF; CDR3 DNA: TGTGCCAGCAGCTTAGATCGGAGGGGAGTGTACACCTTC
clone size: .; D gene: .; V gene: TRBV10-3; J gene: TRBJ2-6; CDR3 protein: CATSGANVLTF; CDR3 DNA: TGTGCCACCTCGGGGGCCAACGTCCTGACTTTC
clone size: .; D gene: .; V gene: TRBV29-1; J gene: TRBJ2-1; CDR3 protein: CSDELAYNEQFF; CDR3 DNA: TGCAGCGATGAGCTAGCTTACAATGAGCAGTTCTTC
clone size: .; D gene: .; V gene: TRBV4-3; J gene: TRBJ2-2; CDR3 protein: CASSRRSGTGELFF; CDR3 DNA: TGCGCCAGCAGCCGCCGTAGCGGCACCGGGGAGCTGTTTTTT
clone size: .; D gene: TRBD2; V gene: TRBV10-3; J gene: TRBJ2-1; CDR3 protein: CAISGSGGGHEQFF; CDR3 DNA: TGTGCCATCAGTGGTTCGGGGGGTGGTCATGAGCAGTTCTTC
clone size: .; D gene: TRBD1; V gene: TRBV28; J gene: TRBJ2-3; CDR3 protein: CASSTRQGSTSDTQYF; CDR3 DNA: TGTGCCAGCAGTACCCGACAGGGCAGCACGTCCGATACGCAGTATTTT
clone size: .; D gene: .; V gene: TRBV9; J gene: TRBJ2-5; CDR3 protein: CASSVGTVQETQYF; CDR3 DNA: TGTGCCAGCAGCGTAGGGACAGTTCAAGAGACCCAGTACTTC
clone size: once; D gene: TRBD2; V gene: TRBV7-3; J gene: TRBJ2-7; CDR3 protein: CASSLSLAGAYEQYF; CDR3 DNA: TGTGCCAGCAGCTTATCTCTAGCGGGGGCCTACGAGCAGTACTTC
clone size: .; D gene: .; V gene: TRBV18; J gene: TRBJ2-1; CDR3 protein: CASSPVISRAYREQFF; CDR3 DNA: TGTGCCAGCTCACCCGTTATTTCACGAGCCTATCGAGAGCAGTTCTTC
clone size: .; D gene: TRBD2; V gene: TRBV15; J gene: TRBJ2-7; CDR3 protein: CATSRITGTSGNYEQYF; CDR3 DNA: TGTGCCACCAGCAGGATAACCGGGACTAGCGGGAACTACGAGCAGTACTTC
clone size: once; D gene: TRBD1; V gene: TRBV5-6; J gene: TRBJ1-5; CDR3 protein: CASSFSDRYGSGQPQHF; CDR3 DNA: TGTGCCAGCAGCTTTTCGGACAGGTATGGATCAGGTCAGCCCCAGCATTTT
clone size: .; D gene: .; V gene: TRBV28; J gene: TRBJ2-7; CDR3 protein: CASTRDSTYEQYF; CDR3 DNA: TGTGCCAGCACCCGAGACAGCACCTACGAGCAGTACTTC
clone size: .; D gene: TRBD1; V gene: TRBV4-3; J gene: TRBJ2-1; CDR3 protein: CASSRGGGHDNEQFF; CDR3 DNA: TGCGCCAGCAGCCGAGGGGGCGGGCACGACAATGAGCAGTTCTTC
clone size: .; D gene: .; V gene: TRBV6-5; J gene: TRBJ2-3; CDR3 protein: CASRPRGTDTQYF; CDR3 DNA: TGTGCCAGCCGGCCCCGGGGAACAGATACGCAGTATTTT
clone size: .; D gene: .; V gene: TRBV25-1; J gene: TRBJ2-3; CDR3 protein: CASSAGTPPPDTQYF; CDR3 DNA: TGTGCCAGCAGTGCCGGTACTCCCCCCCCAGATACGCAGTATTTT
clone size: .; D gene: .; V gene: TRBV19; J gene: TRBJ2-7; CDR3 protein: CASSFAGPGEQYF; CDR3 DNA: TGTGCCAGTAGTTTTGCAGGCCCGGGGGAGCAGTACTTC
clone size: .; D gene: TRBD1; V gene: TRBV5-4; J gene: TRBJ2-7; CDR3 protein: CASSSRRGQGMVEQYF; CDR3 DNA: TGTGCCAGCAGCTCGAGGAGAGGACAGGGTATGGTCGAGCAGTACTTC
clone size: .; D gene: TRBD1; V gene: TRBV28; J gene: TRBJ1-1; CDR3 protein: CASIPTGMGPKAFF; CDR3 DNA: TGTGCCAGCATCCCGACAGGGATGGGGCCTAAAGCTTTCTTT
clone size: .; D gene: TRBD2; V gene: TRBV7-2; J gene: TRBJ2-5; CDR3 protein: CASSEGTSGRLETQYF; CDR3 DNA: TGTGCCAGCAGCGAGGGGACTAGCGGGCGCCTAGAGACCCAGTACTTC